This T cell receptor beta chain was captured by sequencing in a study of T cell responses to AZD1222 COVID-19 vaccine. Findings of the study overall: Spike-specific TCR breadth and depth grew following two AZD1222 doses. Close to half of spike-specific TCRs reportedly recognize unmutated variant regions. Among vaccine-associated CD4 TCRs, coverage spanned spike, with dominance at 160-218 and 743-854.

The CDR3 has 17 amino acids. V lost 1 base, J lost 2 bases, and 16 bases lay in between. In germline, CDR1 is LNHDA, CDR2 SQIVND (reference sequence). Libraries were prepared by immunoSEQ multiplex PCR; TCRdb keeps only in-frame clonotypes and omits some of them. In the table there are around 88,000 clones, around nine tenths of which are singletons. Worth noting for this clone: Its antigen is still unknown.

The sequenced sample was peripheral blood, obtained on day 0 of MenACWY control vaccination. This sequence was found in an adult in good health. This chain links TRBV19 with TRBJ2-3, with D tentatively TRBD2 (6 bases). The CDR3 sequence is CASSIGGLTGVTDTQYF. The CDR3 nucleotides read TGTGCCAGTAGTATAGGGGGTCTAACGGGGGTCACAGATACGCAGTATTTT.